This record covers a single T cell receptor (beta chain). Its antigen remains unknown. The CDR3 is 13 residues long. Some clones are missing from TCRdb's copy, which holds only in-frame ones; the method was immunoSEQ multiplex PCR. The data hold roughly 70,000 clones, with about four fifths observed a single time. The sample comes from a study of T cell responses to AZD1222 COVID-19 vaccine. Study-wide results and limits: After the peak T cell response, and only then, were repertoires sampled. Regions 160-218 and 743-854 held dominance among vaccine-associated CD4 TCRs, which spanned spike. Vaccination with two AZD1222 doses was followed by a rise in Spike-specific TCR breadth and depth. The study identified only five or six AZD1222 recipients as seropositive at baseline.

The specimen comprised peripheral blood, sampled on day 0 of MenACWY control vaccination. V usage is TRBV21-1 and J usage is TRBJ1-3. TRBV21-1 is a pseudogene locus. The TCR comes from an adult in good health. This CDR3 reads CASSTTNGNTIYF. The CDR3 DNA reads TGTGCCAGCAGCACAACTAACGGAAACACCATATATTTT.